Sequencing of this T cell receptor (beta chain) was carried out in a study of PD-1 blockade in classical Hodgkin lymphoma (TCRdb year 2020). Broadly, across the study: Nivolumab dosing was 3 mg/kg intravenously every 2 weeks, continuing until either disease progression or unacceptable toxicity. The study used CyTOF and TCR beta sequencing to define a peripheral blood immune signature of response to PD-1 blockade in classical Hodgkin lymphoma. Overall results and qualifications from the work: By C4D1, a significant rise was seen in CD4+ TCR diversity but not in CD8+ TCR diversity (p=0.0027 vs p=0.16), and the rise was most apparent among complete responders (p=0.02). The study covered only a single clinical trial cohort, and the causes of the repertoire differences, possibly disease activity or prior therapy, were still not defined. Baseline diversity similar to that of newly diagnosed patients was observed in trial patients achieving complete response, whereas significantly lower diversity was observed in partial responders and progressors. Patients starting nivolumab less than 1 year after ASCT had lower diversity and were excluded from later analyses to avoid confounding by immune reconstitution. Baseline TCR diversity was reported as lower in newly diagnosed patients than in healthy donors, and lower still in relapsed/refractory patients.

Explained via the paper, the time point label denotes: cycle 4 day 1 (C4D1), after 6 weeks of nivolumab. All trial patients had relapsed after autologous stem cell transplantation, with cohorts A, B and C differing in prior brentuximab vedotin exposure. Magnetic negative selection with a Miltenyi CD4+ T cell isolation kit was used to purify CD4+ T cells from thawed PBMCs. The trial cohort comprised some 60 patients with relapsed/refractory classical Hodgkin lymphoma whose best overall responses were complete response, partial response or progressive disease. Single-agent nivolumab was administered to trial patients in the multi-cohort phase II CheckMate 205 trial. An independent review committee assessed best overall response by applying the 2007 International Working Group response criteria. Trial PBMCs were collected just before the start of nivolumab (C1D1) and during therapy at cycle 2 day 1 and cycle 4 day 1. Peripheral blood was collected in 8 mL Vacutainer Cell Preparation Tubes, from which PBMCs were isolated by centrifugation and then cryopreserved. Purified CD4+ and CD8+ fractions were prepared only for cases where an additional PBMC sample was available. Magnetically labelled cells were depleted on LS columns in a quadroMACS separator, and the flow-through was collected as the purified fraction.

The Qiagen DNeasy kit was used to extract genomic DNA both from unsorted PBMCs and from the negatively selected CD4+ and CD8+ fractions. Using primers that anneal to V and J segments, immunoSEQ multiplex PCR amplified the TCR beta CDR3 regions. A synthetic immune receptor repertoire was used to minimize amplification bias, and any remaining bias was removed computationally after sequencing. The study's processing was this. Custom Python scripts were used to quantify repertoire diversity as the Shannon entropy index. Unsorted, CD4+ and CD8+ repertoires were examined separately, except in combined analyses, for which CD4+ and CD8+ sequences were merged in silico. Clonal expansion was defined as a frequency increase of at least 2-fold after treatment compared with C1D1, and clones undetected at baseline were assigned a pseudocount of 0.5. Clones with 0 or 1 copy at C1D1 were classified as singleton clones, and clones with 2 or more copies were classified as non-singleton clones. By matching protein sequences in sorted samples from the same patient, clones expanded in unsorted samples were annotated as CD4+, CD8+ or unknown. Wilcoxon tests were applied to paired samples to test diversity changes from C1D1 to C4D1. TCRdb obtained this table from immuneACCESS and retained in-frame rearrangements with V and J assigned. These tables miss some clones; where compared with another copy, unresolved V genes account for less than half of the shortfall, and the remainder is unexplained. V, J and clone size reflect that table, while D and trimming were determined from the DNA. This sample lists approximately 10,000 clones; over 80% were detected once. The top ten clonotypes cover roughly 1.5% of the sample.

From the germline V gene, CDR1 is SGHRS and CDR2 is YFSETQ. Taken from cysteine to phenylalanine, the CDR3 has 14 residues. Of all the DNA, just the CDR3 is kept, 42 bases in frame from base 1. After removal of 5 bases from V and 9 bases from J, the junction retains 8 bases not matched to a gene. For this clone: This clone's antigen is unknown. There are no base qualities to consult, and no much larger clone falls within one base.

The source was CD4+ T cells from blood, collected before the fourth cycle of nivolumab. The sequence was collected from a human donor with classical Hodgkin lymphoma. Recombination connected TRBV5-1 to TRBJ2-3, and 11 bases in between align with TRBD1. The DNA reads TGCGCCAGCAGGCCCGGGACAGGGGGTAGCACGCAGTATTTT. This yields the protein CASRPGTGGSTQYF. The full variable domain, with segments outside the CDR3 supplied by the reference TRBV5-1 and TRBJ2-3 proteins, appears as KAGVTQTPRYLIKTRGQQVTLSCSPISGHRSVSWYQQTPGQGLQFLFEYFSETQRNKGNFPGRFSGRQFSNSRSEMNVSTLELGDSALYLCASRPGTGGSTQYFGPGTRLTVL.